Sequencing of this T cell receptor beta chain was carried out in a study of blood T cell repertoires in COVID-19. Germline values: CDR1 MNHEY, CDR2 SMNVEV (reference sequence). CDR3 size: 14 residues. V was cut by 4 bases and J by 0 bases, with 4 bases left in between. Profiled with immunoSEQ multiplex PCR; TCRdb holds only in-frame clones, not every one. The repertoire holds 100,000 to 150,000 clones, with roughly 91% as singletons. This receptor was obtained from a man aged 55 to 70 with COVID-19, enrolled during active disease. The sequencing sample was made of peripheral blood. This chain connects TRBV27 to TRBJ1-6; D unclear. The CDR3 region is CASSSSSYNSPLHF. In nucleotides, the CDR3 is TGTGCCAGCAGTTCTAGCTCCTATAATTCACCCCTCCACTTT.